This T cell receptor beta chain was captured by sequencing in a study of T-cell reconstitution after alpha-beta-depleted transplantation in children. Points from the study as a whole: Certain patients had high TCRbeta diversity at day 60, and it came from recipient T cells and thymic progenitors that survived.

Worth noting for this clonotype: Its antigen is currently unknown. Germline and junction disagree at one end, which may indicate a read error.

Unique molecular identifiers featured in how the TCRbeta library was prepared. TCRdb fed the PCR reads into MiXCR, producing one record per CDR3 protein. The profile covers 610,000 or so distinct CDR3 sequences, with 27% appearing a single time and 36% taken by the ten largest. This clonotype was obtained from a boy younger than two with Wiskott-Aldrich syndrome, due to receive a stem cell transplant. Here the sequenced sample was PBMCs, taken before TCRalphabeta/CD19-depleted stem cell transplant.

The CDR3 loop is CASSLGGLNQQFF. The CDR3 nucleotides read TGCGCCAGCAGCTTGGGGGGCCTCAATCAGCAGTTCTTC. The chain couples TRBV5-1 to TRBJ2-1, with a tentative D call TRBD1 (5 bases). CDR1 and CDR2 from the germline V gene are SGHRS and YFSETQ. The length of the CDR3 is 13 residues.